This T cell receptor beta chain was recovered during a study of blood T cell repertoires in COVID-19 (dated by TCRdb to between 2020 and 2021). With regard to the full study: Samples from collaborators originated in the United States, Italy and Spain and spanned both the acute and convalescent phases of COVID-19. The material from the prospective study consisted of cDNA or gDNA derived from T cells, B-cell-depleted T cells, or PBMCs. The dataset comprised deeply sampled blood TCRbeta repertoires from subjects exposed to, actively infected with, or recovered from COVID-19. The repertoires were released in a freely available public database intended as a resource for research on the immune response to SARS-CoV-2. The samples were drawn from two sources: the first 160 participants of the ongoing ImmuneRACE study, and 1,200 or so subjects contributed by 6 global collaborators. Sample metadata almost always included a de-identified subject ID, COVID-19 status, age in years and sex. Where available, HLA class I and class II types were taken from metadata supplied by the sample provider and were not determined by assay-based typing. Overall results and qualifications from the work: How much clinical and demographic metadata was included differed by source and by participant, and the metadata was provided uncurated.

About this clone itself: Its antigen is currently not known. No clone much larger than this one lies a single base away; base qualities are absent.

Participants in the prospective study were enrolled through a virtual design, were aged roughly 18 to 100 years, and lived in 24 United States geographic areas. Cohort assignment in the prospective study relied on participant-reported clinical history from a screening survey and a study questionnaire. Exposed participants had been in contact with someone with a PCR-confirmed or clinician-diagnosed COVID-19 case within 2 weeks of study entry. Each participant in the prospective study had whole blood, serum and a nasopharyngeal or oropharyngeal swab collected by mobile phlebotomists. Additional blood draws and questionnaires over an approximately 2-month period could optionally be provided by prospective study participants. Prospective study blood samples were shipped either frozen or at room temperature before DNA extraction. There are 16 amino acids in the CDR3, from cysteine to phenylalanine inclusive. This entry keeps only the CDR3 DNA: 48 bases, framed from base 1. The V and J ends are trimmed by 1 base and 5 bases, leaving 17 bases between them. Via the germline V gene, CDR1 is KGHSH and CDR2 LQKENI.

TCRbeta CDR3 regions were amplified from genomic DNA by means of the immunoSEQ Assay, a bias-controlled multiplex PCR. As for the original processing: The number of nucleated cells in each sample was estimated by amplification of reference gene primers within the assay. Sequence reads were collapsed and filtered to measure the absolute abundance of every unique TCRbeta CDR3 rearrangement. For each sample, productive Simpson clonality was calculated as the square root of Simpson's diversity index across productive rearrangements. Entries here come from immuneACCESS through TCRdb and include only in-frame sequences with V and J called. Some clones fail to appear in such tables; in the studies checked, an unresolved V gene covers under half of the shortfall, and the cause of the remainder is unknown. V, J and clone size derive from that table, while D and trimming were established from the DNA sequence. In all, the sample holds 200,000 to 300,000 clones, and over 70% of those were seen once. The ten most abundant clones make up about 2.9% of the sample.

The receptor's source is a woman aged 40 to 55 who had been exposed to COVID-19. Rearrangement joined TRBV18 to TRBJ1-2, with the D gene not clear enough to name. The specimen was PBMCs or T cells enriched from blood (not recorded which). The DNA is TGTGCCAGCTCACCACAAACTTCCGGGAGGTATTATGGCTACACCTTC. Its protein product is CASSPQTSGRYYGYTF.